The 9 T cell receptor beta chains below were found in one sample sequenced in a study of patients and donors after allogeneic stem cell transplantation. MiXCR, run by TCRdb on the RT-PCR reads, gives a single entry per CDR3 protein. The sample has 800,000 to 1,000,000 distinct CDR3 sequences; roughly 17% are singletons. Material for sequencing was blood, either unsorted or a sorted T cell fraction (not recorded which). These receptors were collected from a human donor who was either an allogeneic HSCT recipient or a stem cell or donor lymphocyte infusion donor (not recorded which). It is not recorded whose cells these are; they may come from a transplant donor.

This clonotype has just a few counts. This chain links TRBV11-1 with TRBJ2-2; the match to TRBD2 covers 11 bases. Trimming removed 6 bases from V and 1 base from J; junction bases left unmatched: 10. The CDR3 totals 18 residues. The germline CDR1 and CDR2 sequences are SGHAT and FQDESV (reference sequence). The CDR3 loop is CASRLSPLAGGNTGELFF. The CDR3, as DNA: TGTGCCAGCAGACTCAGCCCCCTAGCGGGGGGGAACACCGGGGAGCTGTTTTTT.

The CDR3 sequence: CASSLLGGSEAFF. The CDR3 DNA follows: TGTGCCAGCAGTTTATTAGGAGGGTCTGAAGCTTTCTTT. The V and J genes are TRBV12-3 or TRBV12-4 and TRBJ1-1, with D uncertain. CDR3 length equals 13 residues. Between the trimmed V and J ends, which lost 2 bases and 6 bases, there was a span of 10 bases.

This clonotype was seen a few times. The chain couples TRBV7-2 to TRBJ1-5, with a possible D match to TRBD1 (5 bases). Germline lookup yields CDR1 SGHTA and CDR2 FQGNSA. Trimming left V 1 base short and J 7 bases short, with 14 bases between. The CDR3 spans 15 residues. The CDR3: CASSLVEGSGQPQHF. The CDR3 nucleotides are TGTGCCAGCAGCTTAGTAGAGGGATCAGGGCAGCCCCAGCATTTT.

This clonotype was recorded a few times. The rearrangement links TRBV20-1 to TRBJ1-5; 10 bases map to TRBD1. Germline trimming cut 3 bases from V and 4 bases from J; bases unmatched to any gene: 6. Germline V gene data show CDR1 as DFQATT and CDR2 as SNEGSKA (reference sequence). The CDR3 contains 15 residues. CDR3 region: CSASPDRGRNQPQHF. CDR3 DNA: TGCAGTGCTAGCCCTGACAGGGGGCGAAATCAGCCCCAGCATTTT.

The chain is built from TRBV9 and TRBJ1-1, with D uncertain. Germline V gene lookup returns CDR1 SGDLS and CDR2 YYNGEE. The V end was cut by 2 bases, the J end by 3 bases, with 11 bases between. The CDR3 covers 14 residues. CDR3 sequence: CASSVSRMDTEAFF. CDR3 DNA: TGTGCCAGCAGCGTCAGTAGGATGGACACTGAAGCTTTCTTT.

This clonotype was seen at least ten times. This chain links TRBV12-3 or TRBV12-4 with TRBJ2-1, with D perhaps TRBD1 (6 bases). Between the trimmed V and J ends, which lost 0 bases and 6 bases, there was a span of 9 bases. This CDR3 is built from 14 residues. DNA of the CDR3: TGTGCCAGCAGTTTAGCGGGACAAGGCAATGAGCAGTTCTTC. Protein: CASSLAGQGNEQFF.

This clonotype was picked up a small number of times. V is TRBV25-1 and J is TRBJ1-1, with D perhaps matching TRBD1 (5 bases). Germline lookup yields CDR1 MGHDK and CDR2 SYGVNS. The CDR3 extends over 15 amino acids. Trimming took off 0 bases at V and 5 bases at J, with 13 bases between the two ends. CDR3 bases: TGTGCCAGCAGTGAATATCGGGGGGGGAGGACTGAAGCTTTCTTT. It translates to CASSEYRGGRTEAFF.

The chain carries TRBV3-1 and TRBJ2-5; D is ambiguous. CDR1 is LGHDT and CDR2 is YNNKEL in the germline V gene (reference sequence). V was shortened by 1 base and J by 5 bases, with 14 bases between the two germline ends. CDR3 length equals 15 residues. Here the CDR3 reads CASSQGLQVGETQYF. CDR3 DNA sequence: TGTGCCAGCAGCCAAGGGCTGCAGGTGGGCGAGACCCAGTACTTC.

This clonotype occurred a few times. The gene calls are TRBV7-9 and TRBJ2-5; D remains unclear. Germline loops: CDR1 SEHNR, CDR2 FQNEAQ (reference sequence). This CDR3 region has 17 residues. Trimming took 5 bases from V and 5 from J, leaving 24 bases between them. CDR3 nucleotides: TGTGCCAGCAGCGCCCGGGTTTCTCTCAGGAACGGGGAGACCCAGTACTTC. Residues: CASSARVSLRNGETQYF.